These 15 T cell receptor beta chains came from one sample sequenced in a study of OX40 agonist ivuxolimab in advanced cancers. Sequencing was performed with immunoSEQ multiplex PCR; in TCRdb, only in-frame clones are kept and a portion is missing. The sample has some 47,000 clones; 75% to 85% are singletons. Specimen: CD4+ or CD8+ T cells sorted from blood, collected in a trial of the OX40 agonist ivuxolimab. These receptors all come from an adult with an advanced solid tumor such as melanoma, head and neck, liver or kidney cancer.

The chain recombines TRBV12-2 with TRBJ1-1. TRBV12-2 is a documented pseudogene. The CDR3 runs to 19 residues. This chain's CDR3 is CASRLANPLAGRRKGEAFF. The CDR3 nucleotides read TGTGCAAGTCGCTTAGCGAATCCCCTGGCGGGCCGACGAAAGGGTGAAGCTTTCTTT.

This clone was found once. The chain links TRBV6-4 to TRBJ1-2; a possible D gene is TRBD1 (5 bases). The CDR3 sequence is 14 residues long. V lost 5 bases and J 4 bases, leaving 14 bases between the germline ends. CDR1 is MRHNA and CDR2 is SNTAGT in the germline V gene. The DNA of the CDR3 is TGTGCCAGCAGTCGACAGATGGGGGTCTATGGCTACACCTTC. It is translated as CASSRQMGVYGYTF.

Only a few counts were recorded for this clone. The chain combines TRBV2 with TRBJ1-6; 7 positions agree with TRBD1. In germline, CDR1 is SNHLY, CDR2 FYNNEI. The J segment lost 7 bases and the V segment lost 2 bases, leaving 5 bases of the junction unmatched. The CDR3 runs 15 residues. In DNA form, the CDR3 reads TGTGCCAGCAGTGAAAGGGGGCGGAGGAATTCACCCCTCCACTTT. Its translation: CASSERGRRNSPLHF.

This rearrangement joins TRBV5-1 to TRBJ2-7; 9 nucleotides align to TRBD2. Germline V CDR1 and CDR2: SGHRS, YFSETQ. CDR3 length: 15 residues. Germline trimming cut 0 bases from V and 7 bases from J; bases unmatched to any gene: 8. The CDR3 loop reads CASSLAAGGPAEQYF. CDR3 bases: TGCGCCAGCAGCTTGGCGGCGGGAGGGCCGGCTGAGCAGTACTTC. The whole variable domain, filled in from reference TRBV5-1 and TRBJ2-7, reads KAGVTQTPRYLIKTRGQQVTLSCSPISGHRSVSWYQQTPGQGLQFLFEYFSETQRNKGNFPGRFSGRQFSNSRSEMNVSTLELGDSALYLCASSLAAGGPAEQYFGPGTRLTVT.

CDR3 nucleotides: TGTGCCTGGAGTATGGGACTAGCGGGAGACACCGGGGAGCTGTTTTTT. This encodes CAWSMGLAGDTGELFF. The V gene is TRBV30, the J gene TRBJ2-2, with 14 bases lining up with TRBD2. The CDR3 extends over 16 amino acids. The germline gives CDR1 GTSNPN, CDR2 SVGIG (reference sequence). V lost 2 bases to trimming and J lost 3 bases; unmatched junction nucleotides: 2.

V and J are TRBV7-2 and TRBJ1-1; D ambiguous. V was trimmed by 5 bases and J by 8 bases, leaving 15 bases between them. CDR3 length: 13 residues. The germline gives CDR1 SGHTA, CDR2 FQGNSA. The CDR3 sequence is CASSTGPSGEAFF. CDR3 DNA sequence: TGTGCCAGCAGCACCGGACCCTCGGGGGAAGCTTTCTTT.

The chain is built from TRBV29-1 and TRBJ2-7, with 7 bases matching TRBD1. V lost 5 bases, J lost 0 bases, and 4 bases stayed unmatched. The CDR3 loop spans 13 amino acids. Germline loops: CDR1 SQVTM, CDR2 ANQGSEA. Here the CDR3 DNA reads TGCAGCGTTCGATCAGGGGGCTCCTACGAGCAGTACTTC. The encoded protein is CSVRSGGSYEQYF.

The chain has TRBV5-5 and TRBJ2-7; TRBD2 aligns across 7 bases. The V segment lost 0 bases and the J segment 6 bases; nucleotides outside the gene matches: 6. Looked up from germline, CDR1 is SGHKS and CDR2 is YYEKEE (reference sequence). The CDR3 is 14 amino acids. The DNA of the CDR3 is TGTGCCAGCAGCTTGGTGACTAGCAATTTCGAGCAGTACTTC. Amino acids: CASSLVTSNFEQYF. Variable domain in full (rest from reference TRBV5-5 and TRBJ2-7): DAGVTQSPTHLIKTRGQQVTLRCSPISGHKSVSWYQQVLGQGPQFIFQYYEKEERGRGNFPDRFSARQFPNYSSELNVNALLLGDSALYLCASSLVTSNFEQYFGPGTRLTVT.

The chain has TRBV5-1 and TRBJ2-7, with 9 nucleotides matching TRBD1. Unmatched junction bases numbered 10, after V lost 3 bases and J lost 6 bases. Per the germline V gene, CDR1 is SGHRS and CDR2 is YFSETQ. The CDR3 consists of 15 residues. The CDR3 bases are TGCGCCAGCAGCTCACGACAGGGGGGCTCAAGCGAGCAGTACTTC. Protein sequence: CASSSRQGGSSEQYF.

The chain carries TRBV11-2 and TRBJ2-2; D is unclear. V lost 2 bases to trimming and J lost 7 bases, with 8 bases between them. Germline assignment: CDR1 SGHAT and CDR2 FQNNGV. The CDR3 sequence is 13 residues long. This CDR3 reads CASSLREHGELFF. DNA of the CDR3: TGTGCCAGCAGCTTAAGGGAACACGGGGAGCTGTTTTTT.

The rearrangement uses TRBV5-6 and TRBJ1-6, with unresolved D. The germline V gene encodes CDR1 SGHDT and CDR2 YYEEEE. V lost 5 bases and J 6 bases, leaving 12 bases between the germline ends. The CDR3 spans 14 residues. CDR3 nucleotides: TGTGCCAGCAGAAGTTTGGGTTCTAATTCACCCCTCCACTTT. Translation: CASRSLGSNSPLHF.

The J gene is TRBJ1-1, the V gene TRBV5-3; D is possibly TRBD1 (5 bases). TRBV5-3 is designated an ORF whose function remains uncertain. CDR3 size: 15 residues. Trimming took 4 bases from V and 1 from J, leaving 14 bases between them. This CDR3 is CARSTELGTNTEAFF. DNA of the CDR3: TGTGCCAGAAGCACGGAACTAGGGACGAACACTGAAGCTTTCTTT.

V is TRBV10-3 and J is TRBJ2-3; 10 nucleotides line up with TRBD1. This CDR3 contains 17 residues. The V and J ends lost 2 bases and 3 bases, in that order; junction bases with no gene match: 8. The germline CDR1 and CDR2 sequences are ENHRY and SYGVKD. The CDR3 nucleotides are TGTGCCATCAGTGAGCCCCTGGACAGGGGGTATACAGATACGCAGTATTTT. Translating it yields CAISEPLDRGYTDTQYF.

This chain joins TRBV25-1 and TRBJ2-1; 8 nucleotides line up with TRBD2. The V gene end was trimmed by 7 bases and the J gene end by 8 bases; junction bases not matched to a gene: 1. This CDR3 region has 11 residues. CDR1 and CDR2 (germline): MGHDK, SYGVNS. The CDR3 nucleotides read TGTGCCAGCATGCGGGGGGATGAGCAGTTCTTC. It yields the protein CASMRGDEQFF.

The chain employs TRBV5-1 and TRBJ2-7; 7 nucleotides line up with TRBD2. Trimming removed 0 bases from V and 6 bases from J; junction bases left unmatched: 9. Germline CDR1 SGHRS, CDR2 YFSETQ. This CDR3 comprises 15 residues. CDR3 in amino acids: CASSLVSGGSFEQYF. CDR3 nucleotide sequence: TGCGCCAGCAGCTTGGTTTCGGGAGGAAGTTTCGAGCAGTACTTC.